This TCR beta chain stems from a study of Graves' ophthalmopathy and Graves' hyperthyroidism. For the study at large: Upon initial diagnosis and before any treatment, peripheral blood was collected. General observations from the study: From stable hyperthyroidism, ophthalmopathy was separated by a 13-signature model with 85% to 90% sensitivity and less than 82% specificity.

This CDR3 region has 16 residues. Trimming stripped 6 bases from V and 0 bases from J, with 17 bases between. Germline V gives CDR1 ENHRY, CDR2 SYGVKD. This clonotype was seen repeatedly, ten times or more. Its antigen remains unknown. RNA transcripts yielded amplified TCR beta CDR3 regions. Investigators did first-round RT-PCR with HTBI primers, then second-round multiplex PCR. Via MiXCR, TCRdb re-called the multiplex PCR reads, giving one row per CDR3 protein. In the table there are roughly 480,000 distinct CDR3 sequences, about an eighth of which are singletons. The chain recombines TRBV10-3 with TRBJ1-1, with D tentatively TRBD1 (6 bases). Specimen: blood. The clonotype was recovered from a woman aged 30 to 39 with Graves' ophthalmopathy. The CDR3 bases are TGTGCCATCAGAGCAACCGACAGGTCAATGAACACTGAAGCTTTCTTT. It is translated as CAIRATDRSMNTEAFF.